This T cell receptor beta chain was obtained from a study of blood T cells in healthy people across ages. Study details: About one barcoded beta molecule per two T cells came from capture by template switching.

The study's findings and limits: Significant beta diversity loss was already apparent by age about 39, declining roughly linearly. Unsorted PBMCs ruled out conclusive naive versus antigen-experienced comparison.

Per sample, a minimum of 7 million PBMCs were isolated. This CDR3 spans 15 amino acids. The germline CDR1 and CDR2 sequences are SNHLY and FYNNEI. V lost 4 bases to trimming and J lost 5 bases, with 17 bases between them. PCR was performed a second time for about 6 to 11 cycles using a sample-barcoded 5' primer and a J-beta primer mix. TCRdb processed the 5' RACE reads anew with MiXCR; each CDR3 protein has one entry. Of 1.5 million to 2 million distinct CDR3 sequences detected, 28% appear once; the ten largest clones hold roughly 8%. A remark on this clonotype: Its antigen remains unknown.

V gene TRBV2 combines with J gene TRBJ1-1, with D uncertain. The sequence was obtained from a young woman in good health. The sample comprised blood. The CDR3 region has the DNA TGTGCCAGCAGTGCCCAACTGGGAGCTGGGACTGAAGCTTTCTTT. It encodes CASSAQLGAGTEAFF.